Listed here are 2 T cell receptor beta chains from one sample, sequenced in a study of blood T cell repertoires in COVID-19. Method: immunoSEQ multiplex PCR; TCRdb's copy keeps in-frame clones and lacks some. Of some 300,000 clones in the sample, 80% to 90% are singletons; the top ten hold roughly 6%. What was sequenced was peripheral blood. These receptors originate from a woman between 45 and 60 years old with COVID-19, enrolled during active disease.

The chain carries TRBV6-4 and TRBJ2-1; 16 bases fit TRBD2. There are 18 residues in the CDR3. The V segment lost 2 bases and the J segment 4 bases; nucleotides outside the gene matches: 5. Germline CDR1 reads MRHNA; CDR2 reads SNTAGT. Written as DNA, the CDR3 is TGTGCCAGCAGTGACCGCGGGACTAGCGGGAGGGGTTACAATGAGCAGTTCTTC. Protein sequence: CASSDRGTSGRGYNEQFF.

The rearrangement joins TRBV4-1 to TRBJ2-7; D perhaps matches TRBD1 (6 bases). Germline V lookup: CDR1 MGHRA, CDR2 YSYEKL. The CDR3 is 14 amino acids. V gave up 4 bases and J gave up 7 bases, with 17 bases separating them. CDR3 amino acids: CASSLGTSRGEQYF. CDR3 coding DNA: TGCGCCAGCAGCCTCGGGACAAGCCGTGGGGAGCAGTACTTC.